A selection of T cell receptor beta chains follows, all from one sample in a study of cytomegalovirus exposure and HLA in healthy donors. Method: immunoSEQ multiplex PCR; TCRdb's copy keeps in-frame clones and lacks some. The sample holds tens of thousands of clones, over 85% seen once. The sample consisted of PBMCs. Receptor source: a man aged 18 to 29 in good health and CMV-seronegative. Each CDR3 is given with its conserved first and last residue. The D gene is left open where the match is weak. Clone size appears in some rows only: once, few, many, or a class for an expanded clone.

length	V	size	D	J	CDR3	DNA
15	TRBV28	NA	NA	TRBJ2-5	CASSLVGRLAETQYF	TGTGCCAGCAGTTTAGTTGGAAGGCTAGCGGAGACCCAGTACTTC
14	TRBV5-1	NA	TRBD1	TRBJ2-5	CASSEGQGGETQYF	TGCGCCAGCAGCGAGGGACAGGGCGGGGAGACCCAGTACTTC
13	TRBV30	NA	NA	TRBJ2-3	CAWSAYPRGTQYF	TGTGCCTGGAGCGCTTATCCTAGGGGTACGCAGTATTTT
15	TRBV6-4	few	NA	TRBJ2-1	CASSDSAGSYNEQFF	TGTGCCAGCAGTGACTCGGCGGGCTCCTACAATGAGCAGTTCTTC
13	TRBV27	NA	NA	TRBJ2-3	CASSSVHTDTQYF	TGTGCCAGCAGTTCAGTCCACACAGATACGCAGTATTTT
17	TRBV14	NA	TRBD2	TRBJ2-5	CASSQDRGLAEQETQYF	TGTGCCAGCAGCCAAGATAGGGGACTAGCGGAACAAGAGACCCAGTACTTC
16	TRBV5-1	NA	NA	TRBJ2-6	CASSLGRGAGANVLTF	TGCGCCAGCAGCTTAGGCAGAGGAGCTGGGGCCAACGTCCTGACTTTC
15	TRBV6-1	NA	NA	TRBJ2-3	CASRSERVITDTQYF	TGTGCCAGCAGGTCTGAGCGGGTCATCACAGATACGCAGTATTTT
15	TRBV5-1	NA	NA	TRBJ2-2	CASSLVLAATGELFF	TGCGCCAGCAGCTTGGTACTAGCCGCAACCGGGGAGCTGTTTTTT
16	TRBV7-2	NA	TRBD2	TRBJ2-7	CASSPGTSGSSYEQYF	TGTGCCAGCAGCCCAGGGACTAGCGGGAGTTCTTACGAGCAGTACTTC
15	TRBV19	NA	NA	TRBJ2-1	CASSMVRGIYNEQFF	TGTGCCAGTAGTATGGTGAGGGGGATATACAATGAGCAGTTCTTC
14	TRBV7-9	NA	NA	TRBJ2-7	CASSFPDGAYEQYF	TGTGCCAGCAGCTTTCCCGACGGAGCCTACGAGCAGTACTTC
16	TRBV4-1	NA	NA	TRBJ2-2	CASSQAPGVNTGELFF	TGCGCCAGCAGCCAAGCCCCAGGGGTGAACACCGGGGAGCTGTTTTTT
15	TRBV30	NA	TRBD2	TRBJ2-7	CAWSLAASSSYEQYF	TGTGCCTGGAGTCTAGCGGCCTCAAGCTCCTACGAGCAGTACTTC
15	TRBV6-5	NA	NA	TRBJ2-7	CASSYSEGEYYEQYF	TGTGCCAGCAGTTACTCAGAGGGGGAATACTACGAGCAGTACTTC
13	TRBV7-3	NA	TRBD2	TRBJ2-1	CASSPLAGAEQFF	TGTGCCAGCAGCCCTTTAGCGGGAGCTGAGCAGTTCTTC
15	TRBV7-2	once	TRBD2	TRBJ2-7	CASSLGTSGRYEQYF	TGTGCCAGCAGCTTAGGGACTAGCGGACGCTACGAGCAGTACTTC
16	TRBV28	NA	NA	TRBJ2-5	CASSWDTEVPQETQYF	TGTGCCAGCAGTTGGGACACCGAAGTACCCCAAGAGACCCAGTACTTC
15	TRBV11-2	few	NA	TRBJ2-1	CASSSRASSYNEQFF	TGTGCCAGCAGCAGCAGGGCTAGCTCCTACAATGAGCAGTTCTTC
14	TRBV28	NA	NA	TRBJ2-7	CASSPPGISYEQYF	TGTGCCAGCAGCCCCCCAGGGATTTCCTACGAGCAGTACTTC
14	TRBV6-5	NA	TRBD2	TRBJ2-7	CASSLAGGSNEQYF	TGTGCCAGCAGCCTAGCGGGAGGAAGCAACGAGCAGTACTTC
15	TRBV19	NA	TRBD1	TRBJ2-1	CASSRGTVTVNEQFF	TGTGCCAGTAGTAGGGGGACAGTGACCGTCAATGAGCAGTTCTTC
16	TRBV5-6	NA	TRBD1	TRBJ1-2	CASSPIEDRGHYGYTF	TGTGCCAGCAGCCCCATCGAGGACAGGGGGCATTATGGCTACACCTTC
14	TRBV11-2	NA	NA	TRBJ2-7	CASSLALQTYEQYF	TGTGCCAGCAGCTTAGCCCTCCAGACCTACGAGCAGTACTTC
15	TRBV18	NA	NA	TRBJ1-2	CASSPTGGSGYGYTF	TGTGCCAGCTCACCAACGGGGGGCTCAGGCTATGGCTACACCTTC
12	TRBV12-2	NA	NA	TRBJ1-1	CASRLSHPGAFF	TGTGCAAGTCGCTTAAGTCATCCGGGAGCTTTCTTT
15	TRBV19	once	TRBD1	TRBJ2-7	CASSDLGTGSYEQYF	TGTGCCAGTAGCGACCTGGGGACAGGATCCTACGAGCAGTACTTC
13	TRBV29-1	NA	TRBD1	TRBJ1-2	CSALGQVNYGYTF	TGCAGCGCTCTGGGACAGGTTAACTATGGCTACACCTTC
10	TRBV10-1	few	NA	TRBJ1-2	CASSFGTGAF	NA
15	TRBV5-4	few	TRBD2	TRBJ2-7	CASSLDLAGVGEQYF	TGTGCCAGCAGCTTGGACCTAGCGGGAGTAGGCGAGCAGTACTTC
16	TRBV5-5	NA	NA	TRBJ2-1	CASSSRAVSSYNEQFF	TGTGCCAGCAGCTCCCGTGCGGTCAGCTCCTACAATGAGCAGTTCTTC
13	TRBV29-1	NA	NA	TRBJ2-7	CSVAGQLDYEQYF	TGCAGCGTCGCGGGACAGTTAGACTACGAGCAGTACTTC
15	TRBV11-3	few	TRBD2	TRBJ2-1	CASSLAVAGSNEQFF	TGTGCCAGCAGCTTAGCGGTAGCGGGGTCCAATGAGCAGTTCTTC
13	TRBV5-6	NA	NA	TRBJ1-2	CASSVGLLYGYTF	TGTGCCAGCAGCGTAGGACTGCTATATGGCTACACCTTC
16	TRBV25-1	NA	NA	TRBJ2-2	CASSDPRQGNTGELFF	TGTGCCAGCAGTGACCCGAGGCAGGGGAACACCGGGGAGCTGTTTTTT
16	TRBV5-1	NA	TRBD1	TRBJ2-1	CASNLAGTGEYNEQFF	TGCGCCAGCAACTTGGCAGGGACAGGGGAATACAATGAGCAGTTCTTC
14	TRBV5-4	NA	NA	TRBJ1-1	CASSLSQSNTEAFF	TGTGCCAGCAGCCTATCACAGTCGAACACTGAAGCTTTCTTT
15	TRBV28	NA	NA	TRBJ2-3	CASSSGRGHTDTQYF	TGTGCCAGCAGTTCGGGCCGCGGACACACAGATACGCAGTATTTT
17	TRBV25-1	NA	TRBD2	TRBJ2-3	CASSEYSASGSHFPQYF	TGTGCCAGCAGTGAATATAGCGCTAGCGGGAGTCACTTCCCGCAGTATTTT
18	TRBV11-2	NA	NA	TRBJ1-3	CASSLGVKIGGLGNTIYF	TGTGCCAGCAGCTTAGGTGTGAAGATCGGGGGACTTGGAAACACCATATATTTT
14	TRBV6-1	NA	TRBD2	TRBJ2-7	CATSSSGRAYEQYF	TGTGCCACCTCGAGTTCCGGGAGGGCCTACGAGCAGTACTTC
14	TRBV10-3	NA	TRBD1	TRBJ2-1	CAISEVTGRTEQFF	TGTGCCATCAGTGAGGTGACAGGGCGAACGGAGCAGTTCTTC
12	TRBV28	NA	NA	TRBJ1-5	CASSVQGQPQHF	TGTGCCAGCAGTGTACAGGGTCAGCCCCAGCATTTT
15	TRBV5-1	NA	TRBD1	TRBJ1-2	CASSSRGRDSVGYTF	TGCGCCAGCAGCAGCAGGGGGCGCGATTCAGTTGGCTACACCTTC
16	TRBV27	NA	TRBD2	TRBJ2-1	CASSSIAGVVYNEQFF	TGTGCCAGCAGTTCGATAGCGGGAGTAGTCTACAATGAGCAGTTCTTC
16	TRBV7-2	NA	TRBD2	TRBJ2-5	CASSQGSSGSSETQYF	TGTGCCAGCAGCCAAGGCTCTAGCGGGAGTTCAGAGACCCAGTACTTC
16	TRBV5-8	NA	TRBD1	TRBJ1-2	CASRSLTGPYYYGYTF	TGTGCCAGCAGATCACTGACAGGGCCGTACTACTATGGCTACACCTTC
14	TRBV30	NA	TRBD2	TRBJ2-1	CAWSVIAGVYEQFF	TGTGCCTGGAGTGTGATAGCGGGAGTTTATGAGCAGTTCTTC
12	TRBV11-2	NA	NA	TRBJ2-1	CASSLTGNEQFF	TGTGCCAGCAGCTTAACGGGCAATGAGCAGTTCTTC
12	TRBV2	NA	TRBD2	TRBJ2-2	CASRLAVGELFF	TGTGCCAGCAGACTAGCGGTCGGGGAGCTGTTTTTT
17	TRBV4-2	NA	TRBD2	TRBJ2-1	CASSQDTRREGSNEQFF	TGTGCCAGCAGCCAAGATACCCGGCGGGAGGGATCCAACGAGCAGTTCTTC
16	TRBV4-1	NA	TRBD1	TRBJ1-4	CASSQDRDRVPEKLFF	TGCGCCAGCAGCCAAGATAGGGACAGGGTTCCAGAAAAACTGTTTTTT